This TCR beta chain stems from a study of PD-1 blockade in classical Hodgkin lymphoma (dated by TCRdb to between 2020 and 2021). With respect to the entire study: Nivolumab dosing was 3 mg/kg intravenously every 2 weeks, continuing until either disease progression or unacceptable toxicity. A peripheral blood immune signature of response to PD-1 blockade in classical Hodgkin lymphoma was defined using TCR beta sequencing and CyTOF. Beyond this particular receptor, the publication reports: Lower diversity was observed in patients in whom nivolumab was started less than 1 year after ASCT, and these patients were excluded from later analyses so that confounding by immune reconstitution would be avoided. A significant rise by C4D1 was seen in CD4+ but not CD8+ TCR diversity (p=0.0027 vs p=0.16), with the rise being most apparent in complete responders (p=0.02). Baseline diversity similar to that of newly diagnosed patients was observed in trial patients achieving complete response, whereas significantly lower diversity was observed in partial responders and progressors. The study covered only a single clinical trial cohort, and the causes of the repertoire differences, possibly disease activity or prior therapy, were still not defined. Newly diagnosed patients were reported to have lower baseline TCR diversity than healthy donors, and relapsed/refractory patients were reported to have lower baseline TCR diversity still.

From cysteine to phenylalanine, the CDR3 is 14 amino acids long. Of the read, only the CDR3 DNA is kept; its 42 bases are in frame from base 1. Based on the germline V gene, the CDR1 and CDR2 sequences are SNHLY and FYNNEI. Germline trimming: 6 bases from V, 1 base from J; junction bases outside gene matches: 6. Genomic DNA was extracted with the Qiagen DNeasy kit from unsorted PBMCs and from negatively selected CD4+ and CD8+ fractions. Amplification of TCR beta CDR3 regions was done by immunoSEQ multiplex PCR with primers that anneal to V and J segments. A synthetic immune receptor repertoire was used to minimize amplification bias, and any remaining bias was removed computationally after sequencing. In the paper's pipeline: Repertoire diversity was quantified as the Shannon entropy index using custom Python scripts. Unsorted, CD4+ and CD8+ repertoires were analyzed separately, except for combined analyses in which CD4+ and CD8+ sequences were merged in silico. Clonal expansion was defined as at least a 2-fold frequency increase after treatment relative to C1D1, with a pseudocount of 0.5 for undetected baseline clones. Clones with 0 or 1 copy at C1D1 were classified as singleton clones, and clones with 2 or more copies were classified as non-singleton clones. By matching protein sequences in sorted samples from the same patient, clones expanded in unsorted samples were annotated as CD4+, CD8+ or unknown. Wilcoxon tests on paired samples were used to test diversity changes from C1D1 to C4D1. In TCRdb, the immuneACCESS table is reduced to in-frame sequences with V and J assigned. These tables do not hold every clone; where another copy was compared, an unresolved V gene accounts for under half, and the others remain unexplained. That table is the source of V, J and clone size, and D and trimming were worked out from the DNA. The sample profile shows 15,000 to 20,000 clones; more than 60% of them were found once. The top ten constitute about 5% of the sample.

Read against the paper, the sample's time point label means: cycle 1 day 1 (C1D1), immediately before nivolumab initiation. All trial patients had relapsed after autologous stem cell transplantation, with cohorts A, B and C differing in prior brentuximab vedotin exposure. The trial cohort included 55 to 60 patients with relapsed/refractory classical Hodgkin lymphoma, and each patient had a best overall response of complete response, partial response or progressive disease. In the multi-cohort phase II CheckMate 205 trial, trial patients received single-agent nivolumab. An independent review committee assessed best overall response by applying the 2007 International Working Group response criteria. Trial PBMCs were collected just before the start of nivolumab (C1D1) and during therapy at cycle 2 day 1 and cycle 4 day 1. Peripheral blood was collected in 8 mL Vacutainer Cell Preparation Tubes, from which PBMCs were isolated by centrifugation and then cryopreserved.

In this sample, this clone turned up a few times. Its antigen is currently not known. The record has no base qualities; no much larger clone is one base away. The material was peripheral blood mononuclear cells (PBMCs), obtained at baseline. This clonotype was sampled from a human donor with classical Hodgkin lymphoma. The chain couples TRBV2 to TRBJ2-7; TRBD2 aligns with 7 central bases. The DNA reads TGTGCCAGCAGCCTAGAGCGGGGATCCTACGAGCAGTACTTC. Its protein reads: CASSLERGSYEQYF.